These T cell receptor beta chains were read from a single sample in a study of T cells in Graves' hyperthyroidism and ophthalmopathy. TCRdb independently ran MiXCR on the multiplex PCR reads; one entry per CDR3 protein. The repertoire holds 530,000 or so distinct CDR3 sequences, 46% seen once, with around 7.7% in the top ten. The source material was peripheral blood or thyroid tissue (not recorded which). Receptors were obtained from a woman under 30 with Graves' hyperthyroidism. Both conserved end residues are part of each CDR3. Each record gives: J gene, D gene, clone size, V gene, CDR3 DNA, CDR3 protein. The D gene is left open where the match is weak. Not all rows give a size; the values are once, few, many and, for expanded clones, a class.

J: TRBJ1-3; D: -; size: -; V: TRBV10-3; DNA: TGTGCCATCAGACAGGGTCTCTCTGGAAACACCATATATTTT; CDR3: CAIRQGLSGNTIYF
J: TRBJ2-3; D: -; size: -; V: TRBV24-1; DNA: TGTGCCACCAGTGATCCTCTCGTGGATACGCAGTATTTT; CDR3: CATSDPLVDTQYF
J: TRBJ1-3; D: TRBD1; size: once; V: TRBV4-1; DNA: TGCGCCAGCAGACCCGGGACAGGGGTGCGCTCTGGAAACACCATATATTTT; CDR3: CASRPGTGVRSGNTIYF
J: TRBJ2-5; D: -; size: -; V: TRBV6-6; DNA: TGTGCCAGCAGGCTATGGGATAAACACGAGACCCAGTACTTC; CDR3: CASRLWDKHETQYF
J: TRBJ1-1; D: TRBD1; size: -; V: TRBV10-3; DNA: TGTGCCATCAGTGAGTGGAAGACAGGGGACACTGAAGCTTTCTTT; CDR3: CAISEWKTGDTEAFF
J: TRBJ1-5; D: -; size: -; V: TRBV10-3; DNA: TGTGCCATCAGGACAGGAGCGAATCAGCCCCAGCATTTT; CDR3: CAIRTGANQPQHF
J: TRBJ1-3; D: TRBD1; size: -; V: TRBV29-1; DNA: TGCAGCATTTTCGAGACAGGGTCTACTGGCTACACCATATATTTT; CDR3: CSIFETGSTGYTIYF
J: TRBJ1-1; D: -; size: many; V: TRBV5-8; DNA: TGTGCCAGCAGCCCACGATCGAGCACTGAAGCTTTCTTT; CDR3: CASSPRSSTEAFF
J: TRBJ1-2; D: -; size: -; V: TRBV10-3; DNA: TGTGCCATGGGAGGGTCTGGGAACGGCTACACCTTC; CDR3: CAMGGSGNGYTF
J: TRBJ2-5; D: -; size: many; V: TRBV5-8; DNA: TGTGCCAGCAGCTTGTCAGGGATGGAGACCCAGTACTTC; CDR3: CASSLSGMETQYF
J: TRBJ2-5; D: TRBD2; size: many; V: TRBV24-1; DNA: TGTGCCACCAGTGAGGAACTAGCGGGCAAAGAGACCCAGTACTTC; CDR3: CATSEELAGKETQYF
J: TRBJ1-5; D: TRBD1; size: once; V: TRBV20-1; DNA: TGCAGTGCTAGAGTGGAACAGGGGGTTAACTGGCAGCCCCAGCATTTT; CDR3: CSARVEQGVNWQPQHF
J: TRBJ1-1; D: -; size: many; V: TRBV11-2; DNA: TGTGCCAGCAGCTTAGTTACGGGGCAGAAGGCTTTCTTT; CDR3: CASSLVTGQKAFF
J: TRBJ1-5; D: TRBD1; size: once; V: TRBV15; DNA: TGTGCCACCAGCCGTCCGGGACAGGGGGATAGCAATCAGCCCCAGCATTTT; CDR3: CATSRPGQGDSNQPQHF
J: TRBJ2-3; D: TRBD2; size: -; V: TRBV20-1; DNA: TGCAGTGCTAGAGATAAAGCGGGAGGAGCAGATACGCAGTATTTT; CDR3: CSARDKAGGADTQYF
J: TRBJ2-3; D: -; size: -; V: TRBV9; DNA: TGTGCCAGCAGCATATTGACAGAGGGCACAGATACGCAGTATTTT; CDR3: CASSILTEGTDTQYF
J: TRBJ2-7; D: TRBD1; size: many; V: TRBV6-6; DNA: TGTGCCAGCAGTTACTTGGACAGGAACTACGAGCAGTACTTC; CDR3: CASSYLDRNYEQYF
J: TRBJ1-1; D: -; size: -; V: TRBV25-1; DNA: TGTGCCAGCAGCGTAGGGCTGGGAATCACTGAAGCTTTCTTT; CDR3: CASSVGLGITEAFF
J: TRBJ1-6; D: -; size: many; V: TRBV2; DNA: TGTGCCAGCAGTGTGGAGAATTCACCCCTCCACTTT; CDR3: CASSVENSPLHF
J: TRBJ2-7; D: -; size: -; V: TRBV7-4; DNA: TGTGCCAGCAGCTTAACCGACAGGGAGCAGTACTTC; CDR3: CASSLTDREQYF
J: TRBJ1-1; D: -; size: -; V: TRBV2; DNA: TGTGCCAGCAGTGATGAGATGACTAGCGGCGCGAACACTGAAGCTTTCTTT; CDR3: CASSDEMTSGANTEAFF
J: TRBJ2-2; D: TRBD2; size: many; V: TRBV20-1; DNA: TGCAGTGCTAGAGATGGGCTAGCGGGGACCGCGAACACCGGGGAGCTGTTTTTT; CDR3: CSARDGLAGTANTGELFF
J: TRBJ1-4; D: TRBD1; size: few; V: TRBV11-2; DNA: TGTGCCAGCAGCTTATTCCAGGGGGAGAAAAAACTGTTTTTT; CDR3: CASSLFQGEKKLFF
J: TRBJ2-2; D: -; size: -; V: TRBV24-1; DNA: TGTGCCACCAGTCCGGACAGCATGAACACCGGGGAGCTGTTTTTT; CDR3: CATSPDSMNTGELFF
J: TRBJ2-2; D: -; size: many; V: TRBV12-5; DNA: TGTGCTAGTGGTTTGGCTACAGACGGCGGGGAGCTGTTTTTT; CDR3: CASGLATDGGELFF
J: TRBJ2-7; D: TRBD1; size: -; V: TRBV7-6; DNA: TGTGCCAGCAGCCTAGAGGACAGGGACGAGCAGTACTTC; CDR3: CASSLEDRDEQYF
J: TRBJ1-2; D: TRBD1; size: many; V: TRBV11-2; DNA: TGTGCCAGCAGCTACAGGGGTTCTGGCTATGGCTACACCTTC; CDR3: CASSYRGSGYGYTF
J: TRBJ2-5; D: TRBD2; size: many; V: TRBV9; DNA: TGTGCCAGCAGCCCCCAGCGGACTAGCGGGAGTTGGGAGACCCAGTACTTC; CDR3: CASSPQRTSGSWETQYF
J: TRBJ1-5; D: -; size: many; V: TRBV7-9; DNA: TGTGCCAGCAGCTCCCCGGGAAGCAATCAGCCCCAGCATTTT; CDR3: CASSSPGSNQPQHF
J: TRBJ2-2; D: -; size: -; V: TRBV6-2/TRBV6-3; DNA: TGTGCCAGCCGCTGGGGTGGCCTTAACACCGGGGAGCTGTTTTTT; CDR3: CASRWGGLNTGELFF
J: TRBJ1-1; D: -; size: many; V: TRBV2; DNA: TGTGCCAGCAAAGTATCAGGCGGTGAAGCTTTCTTT; CDR3: CASKVSGGEAFF
J: TRBJ1-2; D: TRBD1; size: once; V: TRBV2; DNA: TGTGCCGGCAGCTACGACAGGGATAGTGGCTACACCTTC; CDR3: CAGSYDRDSGYTF
J: TRBJ1-2; D: TRBD1; size: many; V: TRBV6-5; DNA: TGTGCCAGCGGGGCAGGGGGCTATGGCTACACCTTC; CDR3: CASGAGGYGYTF
J: TRBJ1-2; D: -; size: many; V: TRBV11-1; DNA: TGTGCCAGCACCAACTCAGGGGAGACCAGTTACTACACCTTC; CDR3: CASTNSGETSYYTF
J: TRBJ1-5; D: -; size: many; V: TRBV7-9; DNA: TGTGCCAGCAGCGGTGGGGTAGGGGACAATCAGCCCCAGCATTTT; CDR3: CASSGGVGDNQPQHF
J: TRBJ2-2; D: TRBD2; size: -; V: TRBV7-2; DNA: TGTGCCAGCAGCTATCAAATACTAGCGGGCACCGGGGAGCTGTTTTTT; CDR3: CASSYQILAGTGELFF
J: TRBJ2-3; D: -; size: few; V: TRBV7-4; DNA: TGTGCCAGCAGCTTAGGGGCGGCCACAGATACGCAGTATTTT; CDR3: CASSLGAATDTQYF
J: TRBJ2-5; D: -; size: many; V: TRBV29-1; DNA: TGCAGCGTTGAAAGAGGGTTCGGGGAGACCCAGTACTTC; CDR3: CSVERGFGETQYF
J: TRBJ2-7; D: TRBD1; size: many; V: TRBV10-3; DNA: TGTGCCATCAGTGAGTACACAGGGGCGCCTTACGAGCAGTACTTC; CDR3: CAISEYTGAPYEQYF
J: TRBJ2-5; D: TRBD1; size: many; V: TRBV5-8; DNA: TGTGCCAGCAGCGGTACAGGGGGCAGTGAGACCCAGTACTTC; CDR3: CASSGTGGSETQYF
J: TRBJ2-5; D: TRBD2; size: many; V: TRBV4-1; DNA: TGCGCCAGCAGCCAACAACCGGGAGGAATTCGGGAGACCCAGTACTTC; CDR3: CASSQQPGGIRETQYF
J: TRBJ1-2; D: -; size: many; V: TRBV6-1; DNA: TGTGCCAGCAGTAAAGGGGCGCCCGAGGGCTACACCTTC; CDR3: CASSKGAPEGYTF
J: TRBJ1-6; D: -; size: -; V: TRBV7-2; DNA: TGTGCCAGCACATACGGGGGGGCAGCTCCAAATTCACCCCTCCACTTT; CDR3: CASTYGGAAPNSPLHF
J: TRBJ2-7; D: TRBD1; size: many; V: TRBV6-6; DNA: TGTGCCAGCAGTTACCAGCTGGGACAGGATCTCTACGAGCAGTACTTC; CDR3: CASSYQLGQDLYEQYF
J: TRBJ1-5; D: TRBD1; size: few; V: TRBV14; DNA: TGTGCCAGCAGCCAAGTCTCCGGGACAGGGCCTCGGCCCCAGCATTTT; CDR3: CASSQVSGTGPRPQHF
J: TRBJ2-5; D: -; size: many; V: TRBV12-3/TRBV12-4; DNA: TGTGCCAGCAGTTTAGATGGGCAGGAGGGAGAGACCCAGTACTTC; CDR3: CASSLDGQEGETQYF
J: TRBJ1-2; D: -; size: many; V: TRBV15; DNA: TGTGCCACCAGCGGGATAACAATGAAGGACTATGGCTACACCTTC; CDR3: CATSGITMKDYGYTF
J: TRBJ2-7; D: -; size: -; V: TRBV29-1; DNA: TGCAGCGCCAGCAGCTATGGAGGCGAGGCCTACGAGCAGTACTTC; CDR3: CSASSYGGEAYEQYF